Below, 2 T cell receptor beta chains from the same sample are listed, as sequenced in a study of T-cell memory formation after mild COVID-19. Each CDR3 protein is one row after TCRdb ran MiXCR on the 5' RACE reads. The table shows approximately 300,000 distinct CDR3 sequences, with 8% to 10% occurring only once. The specimen sequenced was PBMCs or a T cell subset sorted from them (not recorded which). The receptors derive from a young man who had mild COVID-19 (a few samples of this study predate the infection). Cell type and time point are not known.

The rearrangement links TRBV5-8 to TRBJ1-1, with a tentative D call TRBD1 (5 bases). Between the trimmed V and J ends, which lost 4 bases and 5 bases, there was a span of 15 bases. The CDR3 has 14 residues. The germline gives CDR1 SGHTS, CDR2 YDEGEE. The CDR3 spells CASSRVAGMTEAFF. The CDR3 nucleotides are TGTGCCAGCAGCCGGGTTGCAGGGATGACTGAAGCTTTCTTT.

This clonotype appeared a few times. This rearrangement joins TRBV7-6 to TRBJ1-1; 8 nucleotides agree with TRBD1. The V segment lost 0 bases and the J segment 1 base; nucleotides outside the gene matches: 1. The germline V gene encodes CDR1 SGHVS and CDR2 FNYEAQ. The CDR3 has 15 residues. The CDR3 is CASSLATGANTEAFF. As DNA, the CDR3 is TGTGCCAGCAGCTTAGCGACAGGGGCGAACACTGAAGCTTTCTTT. The whole variable domain, filled in from reference TRBV7-6 and TRBJ1-1, reads GAGVSQSPRYKVTKRGQDVALRCDPISGHVSLYWYRQALGQGPEFLTYFNYEAQQDKSGLPNDRFSAERPEGSISTLTIQRTEQRDSAMYRCASSLATGANTEAFFGQGTRLTVV.